This T cell receptor beta chain came from a study of STAT5B mutations in CD4+ large granular lymphocyte leukemia. Findings and limits, study-wide: Less than 30% of private leukemic clonotypes occurred rarely in other patients' non-leukemic repertoires.

The V gene lost 2 bases and the J gene lost 8 bases, with 13 bases spanning the gap. There are 13 residues in the CDR3. Germline-derived CDR1 and CDR2 are GTSNPN and SVGIG (reference sequence). Healthy controls were blood donor buffy coats. TCRdb keeps only in-frame clones here, not all; method: immunoSEQ multiplex PCR. The table lists more than 40,000 clones, about 80% of them singletons. As to this clone: Antigen: not known. The same CDR3 can be traced to other DNA sequences in this sample.

The receptor was derived from a human donor in good health. This rearrangement joins TRBV30 to TRBJ1-5, with D unresolved. Sequenced material: CD4+ T cells from blood buffy coats. Here the CDR3 DNA reads TGTGCCTGGAGTCCGGGAGATGGGGAGCCCCAGCATTTT. Residues: CAWSPGDGEPQHF.